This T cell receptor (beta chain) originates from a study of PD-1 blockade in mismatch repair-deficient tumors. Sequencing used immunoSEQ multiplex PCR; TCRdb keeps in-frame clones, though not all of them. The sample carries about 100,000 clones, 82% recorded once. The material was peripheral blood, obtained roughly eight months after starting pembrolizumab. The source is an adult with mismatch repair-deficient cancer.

CDR3 nucleotides: TGTGCCAGCAGCTCAGACGGAATGGGGAATGAGCAGTTCTTC. This translates into CASSSDGMGNEQFF. The chain recombines TRBV7-2 with TRBJ2-1; D unclear. Trimming left V 4 bases short and J 7 bases short, with 14 bases between. CDR1 SGHTA and CDR2 FQGNSA come from the germline V gene. The CDR3 spans 14 residues.